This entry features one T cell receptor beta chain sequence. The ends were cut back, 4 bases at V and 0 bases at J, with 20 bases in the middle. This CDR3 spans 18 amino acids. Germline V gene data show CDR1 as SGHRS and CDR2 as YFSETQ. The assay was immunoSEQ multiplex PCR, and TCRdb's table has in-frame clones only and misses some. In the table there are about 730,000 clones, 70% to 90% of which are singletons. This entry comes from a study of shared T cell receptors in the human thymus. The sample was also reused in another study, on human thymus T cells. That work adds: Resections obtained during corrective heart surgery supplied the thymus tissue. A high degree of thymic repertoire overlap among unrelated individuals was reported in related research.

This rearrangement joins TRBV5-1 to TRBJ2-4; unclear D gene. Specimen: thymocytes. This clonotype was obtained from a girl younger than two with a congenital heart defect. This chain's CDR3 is CASSPHRRESLAKNIQYF. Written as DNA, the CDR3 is TGCGCCAGCAGCCCCCATCGTCGAGAGTCCTTAGCCAAAAACATTCAGTACTTC.